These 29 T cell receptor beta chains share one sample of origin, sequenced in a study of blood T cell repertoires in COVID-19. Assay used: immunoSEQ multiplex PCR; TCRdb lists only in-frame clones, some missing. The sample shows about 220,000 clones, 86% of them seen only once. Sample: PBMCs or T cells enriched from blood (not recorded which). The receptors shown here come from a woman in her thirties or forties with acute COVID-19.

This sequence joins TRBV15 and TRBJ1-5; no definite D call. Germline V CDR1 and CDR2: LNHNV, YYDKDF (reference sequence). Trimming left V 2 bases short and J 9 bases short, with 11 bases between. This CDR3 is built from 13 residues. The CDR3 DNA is TGTGCCACCAGCAGAAATCGCGGTAGGCCCCAGCATTTT. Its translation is CATSRNRGRPQHF. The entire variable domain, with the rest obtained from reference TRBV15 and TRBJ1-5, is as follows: DAMVIQNPRYQVTQFGKPVTLSCSQTLNHNVMYWYQQKSSQAPKLLFHYYDKDFNNEADTPDNFQSRRPNTSFCFLDIRSPGLGDTAMYLCATSRNRGRPQHFGDGTRLSIL.

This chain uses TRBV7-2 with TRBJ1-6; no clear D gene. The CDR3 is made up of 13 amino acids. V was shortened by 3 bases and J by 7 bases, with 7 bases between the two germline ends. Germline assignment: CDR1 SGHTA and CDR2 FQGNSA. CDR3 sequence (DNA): TGTGCCAGCAGCTTTTCCGAGAATTCACCCCTCCACTTT. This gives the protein CASSFSENSPLHF.

CDR3 DNA: TGCAGTGCTAGCCCCTACACTGAAGCTTTCTTT. Amino acid sequence: CSASPYTEAFF. The chain joins TRBV20-1 to TRBJ1-1; D ambiguous. Per germline, CDR1 DFQATT and CDR2 SNEGSKA (reference sequence). The CDR3 contains 11 residues. The V and J ends lost 3 bases and 3 bases respectively, with 5 bases between them.

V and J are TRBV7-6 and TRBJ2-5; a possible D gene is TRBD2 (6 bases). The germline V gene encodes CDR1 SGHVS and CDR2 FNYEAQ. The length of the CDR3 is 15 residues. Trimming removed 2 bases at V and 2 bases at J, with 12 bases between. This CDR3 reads CASSLKERAQETQYF. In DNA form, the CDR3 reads TGTGCCAGCAGCTTAAAGGAGCGGGCACAAGAGACCCAGTACTTC.

For the CDR3, the DNA is TGTGCCAGCAGTGTCCGGGGGGGGGCCCTTACAGATACGCAGTATTTT. It is translated as CASSVRGGALTDTQYF. The rearrangement uses TRBV3-1 (or the pseudogene TRBV3-2) and TRBJ2-3; TRBD2 agrees at 8 bases. V gave up 6 bases and J gave up 3 bases; unmatched junction bases: 11. This CDR3 has 16 residues. Germline CDR1 reads LGHDT; CDR2 reads YNNKEL (reference sequence).

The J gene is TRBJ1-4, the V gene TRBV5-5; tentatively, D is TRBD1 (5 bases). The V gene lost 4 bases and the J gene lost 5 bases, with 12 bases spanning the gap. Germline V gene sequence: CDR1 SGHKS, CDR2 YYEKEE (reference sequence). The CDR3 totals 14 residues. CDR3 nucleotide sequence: TGTGCCAGCAGCCCGACAGACTGGAATGAAAAACTGTTTTTT. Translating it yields CASSPTDWNEKLFF.

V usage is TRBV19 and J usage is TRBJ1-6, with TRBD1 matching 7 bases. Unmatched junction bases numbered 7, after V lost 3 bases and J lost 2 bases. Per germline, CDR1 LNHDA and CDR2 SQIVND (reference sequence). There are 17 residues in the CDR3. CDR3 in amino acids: CASSISSRGAYNSPLHF. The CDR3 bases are TGTGCCAGTAGTATCTCGAGCAGGGGGGCCTATAATTCACCCCTCCACTTT.

The CDR3: CASSYGGSNQPQHF. The CDR3 DNA sequence: TGTGCCAGCAGCTATGGGGGGAGCAATCAGCCCCAGCATTTT. V gene TRBV7-9 combines with J gene TRBJ1-5; D may be TRBD1 (5 bases). The CDR3 extends over 14 amino acids. Trimming removed 4 bases from V and 1 base from J, with 8 bases in between. Germline V gives CDR1 SEHNR, CDR2 FQNEAQ (reference sequence).

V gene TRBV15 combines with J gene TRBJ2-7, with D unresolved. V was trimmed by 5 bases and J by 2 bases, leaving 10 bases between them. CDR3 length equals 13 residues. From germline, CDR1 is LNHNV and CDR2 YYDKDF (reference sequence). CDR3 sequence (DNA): TGTGCCACCAGCTATGGCAGAACCTACGAGCAGTACTTC. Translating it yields CATSYGRTYEQYF.

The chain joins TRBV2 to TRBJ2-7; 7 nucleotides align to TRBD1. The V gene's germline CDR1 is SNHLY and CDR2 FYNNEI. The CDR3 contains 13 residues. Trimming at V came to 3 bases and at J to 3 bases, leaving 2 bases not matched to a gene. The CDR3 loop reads CASSEGQIYEQYV. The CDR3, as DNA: TGTGCCAGCAGTGAGGGACAGATCTACGAGCAGTACGTC.

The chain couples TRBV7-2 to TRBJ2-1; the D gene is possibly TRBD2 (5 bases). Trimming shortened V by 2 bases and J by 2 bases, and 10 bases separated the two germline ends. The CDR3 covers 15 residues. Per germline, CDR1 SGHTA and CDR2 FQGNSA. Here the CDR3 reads CASSLSLAPYNEQFF. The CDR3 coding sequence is TGTGCCAGCAGCTTATCCCTAGCCCCCTACAATGAGCAGTTCTTC.

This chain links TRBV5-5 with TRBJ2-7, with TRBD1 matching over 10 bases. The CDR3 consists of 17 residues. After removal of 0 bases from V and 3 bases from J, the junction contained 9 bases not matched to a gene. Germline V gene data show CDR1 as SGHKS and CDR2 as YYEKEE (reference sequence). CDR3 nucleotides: TGTGCCAGCAGCTTGGGGAGCGGGACAGGGGTCGGCTACGAGCAGTACTTC. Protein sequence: CASSLGSGTGVGYEQYF.

CDR3 bases: TGTGCCAGCAGCTTAGTCCGGACAGTTGGTGGCTATGGCTACACCTTC. It encodes CASSLVRTVGGYGYTF. The V gene is TRBV11-2, the J gene TRBJ1-2, with D perhaps TRBD1 (6 bases). V was cut by 1 base and J by 4 bases, with 16 bases left in between. The CDR3 spans 16 residues. Germline CDR1 reads SGHAT; CDR2 reads FQNNGV.

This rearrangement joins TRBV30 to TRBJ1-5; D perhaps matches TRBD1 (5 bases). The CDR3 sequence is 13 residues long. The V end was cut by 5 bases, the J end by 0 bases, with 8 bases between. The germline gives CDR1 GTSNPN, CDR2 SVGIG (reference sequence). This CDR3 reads CAWQGYSNQPQHF. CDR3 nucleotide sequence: TGTGCCTGGCAGGGTTATAGCAATCAGCCCCAGCATTTT.

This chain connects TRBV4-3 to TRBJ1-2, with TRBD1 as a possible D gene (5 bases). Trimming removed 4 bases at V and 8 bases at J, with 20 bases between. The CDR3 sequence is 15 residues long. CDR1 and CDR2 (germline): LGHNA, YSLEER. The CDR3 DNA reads TGCGCCAGCAGCCCCTTGGGAGGGACCTCGGAGGGCTACACCTTC. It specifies CASSPLGGTSEGYTF.

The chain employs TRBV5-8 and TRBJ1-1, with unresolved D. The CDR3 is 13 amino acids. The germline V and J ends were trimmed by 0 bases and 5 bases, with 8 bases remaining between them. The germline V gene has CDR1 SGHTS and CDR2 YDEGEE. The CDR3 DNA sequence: TGTGCCAGCAGCTTGGGGGCCCGAACTGAAGCTTTCTTT. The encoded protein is CASSLGARTEAFF.

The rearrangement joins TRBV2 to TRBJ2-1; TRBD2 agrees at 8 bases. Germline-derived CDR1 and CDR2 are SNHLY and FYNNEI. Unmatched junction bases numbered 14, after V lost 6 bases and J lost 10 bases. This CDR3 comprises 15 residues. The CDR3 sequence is CASSLTSGPGGEQFF. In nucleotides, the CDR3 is TGTGCCAGCAGCCTAACTAGCGGCCCCGGGGGGGAGCAGTTCTTC.

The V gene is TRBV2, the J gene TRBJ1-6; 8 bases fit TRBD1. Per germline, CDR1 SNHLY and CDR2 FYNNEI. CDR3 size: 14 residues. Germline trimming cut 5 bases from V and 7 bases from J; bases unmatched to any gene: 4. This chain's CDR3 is CASSTDRENSPLHF. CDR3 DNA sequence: TGTGCCAGCAGTACGGACAGGGAGAATTCACCCCTCCACTTT.

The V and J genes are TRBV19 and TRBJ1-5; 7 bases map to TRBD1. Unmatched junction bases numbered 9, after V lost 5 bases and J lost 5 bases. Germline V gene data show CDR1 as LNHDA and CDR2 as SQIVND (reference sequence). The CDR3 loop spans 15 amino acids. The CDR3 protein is CASSPGTVPDQPQHF. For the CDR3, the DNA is TGTGCCAGTAGTCCCGGGACAGTACCTGATCAGCCCCAGCATTTT.

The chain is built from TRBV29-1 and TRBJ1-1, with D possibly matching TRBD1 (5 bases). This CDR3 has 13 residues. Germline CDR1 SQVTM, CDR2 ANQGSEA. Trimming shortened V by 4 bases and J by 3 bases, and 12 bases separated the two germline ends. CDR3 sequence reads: CSVVRGSDTEAFF. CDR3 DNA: TGCAGCGTTGTTCGGGGGTCGGACACTGAAGCTTTCTTT.

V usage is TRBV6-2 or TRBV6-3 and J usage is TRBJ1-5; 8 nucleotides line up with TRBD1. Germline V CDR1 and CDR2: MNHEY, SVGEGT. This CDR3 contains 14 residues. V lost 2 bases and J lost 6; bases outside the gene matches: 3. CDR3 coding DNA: TGTGCCAGCAGTTACGGACAGGGAGGTCAGCCCCAGCATTTT. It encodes CASSYGQGGQPQHF.

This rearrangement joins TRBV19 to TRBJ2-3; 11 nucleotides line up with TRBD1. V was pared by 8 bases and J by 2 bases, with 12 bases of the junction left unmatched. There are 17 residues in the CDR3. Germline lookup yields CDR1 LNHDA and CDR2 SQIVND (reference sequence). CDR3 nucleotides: TGTGCCAGTGGGCGGACAGGGGGCTCCCCGACCACAGATACGCAGTATTTT. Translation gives CASGRTGGSPTTDTQYF.

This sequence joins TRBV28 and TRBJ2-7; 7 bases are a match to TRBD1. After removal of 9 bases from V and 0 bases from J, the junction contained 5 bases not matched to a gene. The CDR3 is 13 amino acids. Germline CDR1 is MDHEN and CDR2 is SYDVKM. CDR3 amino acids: CASMAGGSYEQYF. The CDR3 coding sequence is TGTGCCAGTATGGCAGGGGGCTCCTACGAGCAGTACTTC.

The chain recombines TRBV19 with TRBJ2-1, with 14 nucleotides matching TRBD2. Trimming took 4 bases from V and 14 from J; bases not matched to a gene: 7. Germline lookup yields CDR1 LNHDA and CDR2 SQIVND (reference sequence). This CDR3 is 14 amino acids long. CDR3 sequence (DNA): TGTGCCAGTAGTAACCCCGGGACTAGCGGGGGCAAGTTCTTC. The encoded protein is CASSNPGTSGGKFF.

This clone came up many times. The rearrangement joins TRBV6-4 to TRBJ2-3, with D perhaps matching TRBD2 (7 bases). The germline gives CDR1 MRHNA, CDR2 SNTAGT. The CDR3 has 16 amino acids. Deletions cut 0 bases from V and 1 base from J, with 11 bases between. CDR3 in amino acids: CASSDSGGGGTDTQYF. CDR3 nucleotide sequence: TGTGCCAGCAGTGACTCGGGAGGGGGGGGCACAGATACGCAGTATTTT.

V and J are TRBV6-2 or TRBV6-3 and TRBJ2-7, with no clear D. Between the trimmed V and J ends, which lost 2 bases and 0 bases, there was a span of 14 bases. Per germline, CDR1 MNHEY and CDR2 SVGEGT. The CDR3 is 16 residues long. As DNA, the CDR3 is TGTGCCAGCAGTTACCGGCGACTTTCGAGCTCCTACGAGCAGTACTTC. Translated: CASSYRRLSSSYEQYF.

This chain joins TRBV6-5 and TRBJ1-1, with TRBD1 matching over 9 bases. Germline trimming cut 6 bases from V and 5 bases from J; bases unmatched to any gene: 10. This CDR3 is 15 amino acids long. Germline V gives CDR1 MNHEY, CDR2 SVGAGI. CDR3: CASRPPDRGETEAFF. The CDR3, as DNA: TGTGCCAGCAGACCACCGGACAGGGGAGAAACTGAAGCTTTCTTT.

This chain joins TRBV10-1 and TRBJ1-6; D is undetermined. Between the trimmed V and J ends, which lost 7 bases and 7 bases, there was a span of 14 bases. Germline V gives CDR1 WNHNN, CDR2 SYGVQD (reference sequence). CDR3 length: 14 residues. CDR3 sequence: CASNGNPGNSPLHF. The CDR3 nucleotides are TGCGCCAGCAACGGCAACCCCGGGAATTCACCCCTCCACTTT.

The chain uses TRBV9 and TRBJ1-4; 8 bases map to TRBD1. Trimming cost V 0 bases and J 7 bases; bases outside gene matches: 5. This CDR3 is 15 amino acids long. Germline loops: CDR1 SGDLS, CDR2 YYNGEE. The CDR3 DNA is TGTGCCAGCAGCGTAGAGGGACAGGAGGGTGAAAAACTGTTTTTT. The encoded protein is CASSVEGQEGEKLFF.